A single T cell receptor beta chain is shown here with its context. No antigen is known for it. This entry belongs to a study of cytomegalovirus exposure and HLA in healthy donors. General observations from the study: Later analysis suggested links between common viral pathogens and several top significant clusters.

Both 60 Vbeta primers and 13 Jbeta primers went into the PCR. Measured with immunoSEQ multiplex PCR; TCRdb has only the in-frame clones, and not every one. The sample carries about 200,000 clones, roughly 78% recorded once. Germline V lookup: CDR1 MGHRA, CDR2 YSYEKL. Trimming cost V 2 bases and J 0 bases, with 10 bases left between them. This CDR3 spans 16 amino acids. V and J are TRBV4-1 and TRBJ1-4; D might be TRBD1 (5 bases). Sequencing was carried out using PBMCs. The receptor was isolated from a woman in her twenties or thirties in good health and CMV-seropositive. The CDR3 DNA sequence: TGCGCCAGCAGCCAACCCAGGGCAGCAACTAATGAAAAACTGTTTTTT. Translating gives CASSQPRAATNEKLFF.